What follows describes a single T cell receptor beta chain. Its binding antigen is unknown. Per-base quality was not reported, and no clone a single base away is much larger than it. Library method: the immunoSEQ multiplex PCR assay. For the multiplex PCR, a mixture combining 60 forward primers for TCR Vbeta segments and 13 reverse primers for TCR Jbeta segments was used. A multiplex PCR assay on genomic DNA amplified the CDR3 region of rearranged TCR beta genes. The amplified TCR beta libraries were sequenced on the Illumina HiSeq System as 87-base-pair reads. Concerning the study's data processing: In a later analysis, tens of millions of unique TCR beta chains were counted across the 500 to 850 repertoires, and roughly 11 million of these chains were shared by at least two donors. Raw reads were error-corrected and collapsed into unique sequences by a nearest-neighbor algorithm in which closely related sequences were merged to remove PCR and sequencing errors. Alignment of CDR3 sequences to IMGT reference sequences was used to assign V, D and J gene segments. Each retained sequence needed at least a six-nucleotide match to both a V gene segment and a J gene segment. Rearrangements were classified as productive when the CDR3 lacked stop codons and remained in frame with V and J, and all other rearrangements were classified as non-productive. CDR3 was defined according to IMGT convention as the region running from the second conserved V-encoded cysteine to the conserved J-encoded phenylalanine. The earlier analysis of some 540 of the donors excluded any sequence lacking an unambiguous match to a single V gene segment. In an earlier analysis of 587 of the donors, V segments were called functional above 56.7% productive rearrangements and were called segregating when the between-donor standard deviation exceeded 5%. A statistical classification framework was built to diagnose cytomegalovirus status from the catalog of TCR beta chain sequences. In a later analysis, V and J genes were assigned by comparing TCR nucleotide sequences against IMGT/GENE-DB human TR gene sequences. The TCRdist pipeline was used in a later analysis to assign CDR3 sequences and most-parsimonious VDJ recombination scenarios. In a later analysis, each TCR beta chain was defined by its CDR3 amino acid sequence together with its V-gene family, and reads lacking a unique V-gene family were excluded. As a way to deal with suspected cross-contamination and a sequencing artifact, a later analysis dropped 450 to 700 nucleotide sequences that were highly shared and had low generation probability. In a later analysis, a clonal expansion index was calculated for each public chain from normalized within-repertoire ranks of inferred template counts. In a later analysis, generation probabilities were computed using a VDJ recombination model fitted to out-of-frame rearrangements, and the results were checked against IGoR. In a later analysis, hypergeometric tests were used to score TCR-TCR, TCR-HLA and TCR-CMV co-occurrence, with a repertoire-size bias correction applied to TCR pairs. In a later analysis, false discovery rates were estimated by permuting HLA or CMV assignments 20 times. A later analysis grouped co-occurring TCRs with DBSCAN, adding TCRdist sequence similarity when clustering within HLA-allele-positive subsets. Co-occurrence clustering excluded repertoires with fewer than 30,000 or more than 120,000 public chains, plus five with anomalous nucleotide sharing. This is the immuneACCESS table as TCRdb keeps it, with only in-frame sequences that have V and J called. A part of the clones is gone; compared with another copy, unresolved V genes explain less than half, and the rest is unexplained. The V and J calls and clone size come from that table; D and trimming were worked out from the DNA. The sample data list about 190,000 clones, and 81% of these were observed just once. In total, the top ten clones hold roughly 2% of the sample.

The data were obtained in a study of cytomegalovirus exposure and HLA in healthy donors (dated by TCRdb to about 2017). Study-level background: An earlier analysis of more than 550 of the donors reported over 250 Gb of sequence data and 117 million unique TCR beta sequences obtained from around 190 million T cells. Both class I and class II loci were covered by HLA typing, at four-digit resolution. In a later genetic analysis, genome-wide SNP genotypes for about 55% of the roughly 700 donors were used, and that subset was treated as a discovery cohort. The study aimed to test whether signatures of past pathogen exposure could be identified by cataloging public T cell receptors. The study profiled the T cell repertoires of around 700 subjects by immunosequencing and related them to cytomegalovirus serostatus. Four or five DR-DQ haplotypes were handled as single units for association and clustering, since linkage in the cohort was strong. All discovery cohort repertoires had been generated using a single sequencing platform. Typing coverage varied by locus: 629-630 donors for A, B, C, DRB1 and DQB1; roughly 520 for DQA1; some 610 for DPA1; more than 450 for DPB1. An early release covering roughly 580 HLA-typed donors comprised 300 to 350 gigabases of sequencing data and approximately 85 million unique TCR sequences. Alongside the repertoire data, information on donor age, sex, ethnicity and CMV serostatus was compiled. Of the 300 to 450 genotyped donors, approximately 82% fell in the genetic ancestry cluster associated with self-reported Caucasian donors. A later analysis re-examined previously published TCR beta repertoires from over 500 donors and added high-resolution HLA genotyping to investigate patterns of TCR occurrence. In the later analysis, no new phenotypic data were used to find candidate immune exposures; instead, reliance was placed on TCR beta sequences and their occurrence across donors. To predict cytomegalovirus infection status, the study brought together high-throughput TCR immunosequencing, statistical association of individual TCRs with disease status, and machine learning. On average, around 230,000 unique TCR beta nucleotide sequences were sequenced per donor among a few hundred genotyped donors of the cohort, with roughly 20% of those sequences being non-productive. An earlier analysis of 587 of the donors used high-throughput TCR beta sequencing to judge whether each TCR beta V gene segment behaved as functional or pseudogenic. In addition to the first cohort of roughly 670 subjects, a separate validation cohort of approximately 110 different subjects was used. Paper-wide results and their limitations: A later analysis found that most CMV-associated TCR beta chains appeared HLA-restricted, with HLA associations seemingly driven largely by CMV exposure. In a later analysis, 16,951 TCR beta sequences were associated with specific HLA alleles at a false discovery rate of 0.05. Correlated functional status among segregating V segments might be attributable to linkage disequilibrium, but an unknown experimental factor could not be ruled out. The cohort was sequenced for TCR beta chains only, and without alpha or paired-chain data the features that could be detected were limited. In an earlier analysis of some 500 of the donors, most TCR beta V segments were observed in productive rearrangements about 87% or about 30% of the time, broadly matching IMGT annotations. HLA typing was unavailable for some donors at each locus, so association tests used only the typed subset. Because counts were too low, seventeen rarely observed V segments, including chromosome 9 orphons, were excluded from the earlier analysis of several hundred of the donors. A later genetic analysis associated a missense DCLRE1C variant with V-gene and J-gene trimming of TCR beta chains, and an independent cohort replicated the association. Across donors, most TCR sequences were observed very rarely, whereas some public TCRs were present in many individuals. In a later analysis, several top co-occurrence clusters were reported to appear linked to parvovirus B19, influenza, CMV and Epstein-Barr virus. In a later analysis, HLA-associated TCR beta chains showed more clonal expansion and lower generation probabilities than non-associated chains that were equally common. A further reported finding was that TCR beta sequences accurately predicted the HLA-A and HLA-B alleles for most subjects in the first cohort. The sequencing pipeline was judged likely to have produced a cluster of highly shared sequence variants as a technical artifact. The classifier was reported to diagnose cytomegalovirus status with high specificity and sensitivity in both the original cohort and the validation cohort. In a later analysis, TCR association rates were found to vary across HLA loci, with the most associated TCRs seen for DRB1 alleles and the fewest for HLA-C alleles. For the cohort, immune exposure information was limited to CMV serostatus. The study gave a list of 150 to 200 TCR beta chains associated with cytomegalovirus. Assigning TCR associations to individual alleles was difficult when HLA alleles, especially DR and DQ, strongly co-occurred. Presence/absence analyses assumed roughly uniform sequencing depth across donors, an assumption that may not hold. The authors suggested that the approach could potentially be generalized to other disease states and immunological phenotypes. In a later genetic analysis, fewer N-insertions in productive TCRs were reported among donors in an Asian-associated ancestry cluster than the approximately 670-donor mean. A few of the identified cytomegalovirus-associated TCR beta chains were confirmed in vitro to be specific for cytomegalovirus antigens.

The cohort consisted of some 670 healthy bone marrow donors. At the time of sampling, every cohort member was nominally healthy, though immune exposures that went unrecorded were likely present. The donor was CMV seropositive and was included in the group of 250 to 300 seropositive cohort members. Every donor gave a peripheral blood sample, and the peripheral blood mononuclear cells from that sample were used for TCR beta sequencing. Genomic DNA extraction from the blood cell samples was performed with the Qiagen DNeasy Blood Extraction Kit. The TCR comes from a young woman in good health and CMV-seropositive. Sequencing was done on a sample of PBMCs.

The CDR3 region reads CARSLPPAAPGASTDTQYF. The nucleotides read TGTGCCAGAAGCTTGCCCCCAGCGGCCCCCGGTGCTAGCACAGATACGCAGTATTTT. Recombination linked TRBV5-3 to TRBJ2-3; TRBD2 might be the D gene, on 5 matching bases. TRBV5-3 is placed among ORFs of uncertain function. V gives up 1 base and J gives up 0 bases, and the segment between their germline ends measures 21 bases. The CDR3, cysteine through phenylalanine, is 19 amino acids long. CDR3 DNA is the only sequence kept; it has 57 bases, read in frame from the first base.